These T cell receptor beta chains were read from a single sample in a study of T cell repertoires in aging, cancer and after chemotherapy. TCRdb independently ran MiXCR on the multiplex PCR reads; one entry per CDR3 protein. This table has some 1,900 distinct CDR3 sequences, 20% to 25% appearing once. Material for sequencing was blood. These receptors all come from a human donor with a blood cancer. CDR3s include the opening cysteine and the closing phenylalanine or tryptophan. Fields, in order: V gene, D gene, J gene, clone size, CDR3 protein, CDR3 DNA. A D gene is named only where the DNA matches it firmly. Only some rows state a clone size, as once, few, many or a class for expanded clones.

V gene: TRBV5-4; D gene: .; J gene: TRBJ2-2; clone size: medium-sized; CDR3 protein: CASSGIDKVTNNTGELFF; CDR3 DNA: TGTGCCAGCAGCGGTATTGACAAGGTCACCAATAACACCGGGGAGCTGTTTTTT
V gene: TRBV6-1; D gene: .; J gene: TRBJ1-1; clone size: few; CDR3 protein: CASSEARGGNTEAFF; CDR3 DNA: TGTGCCAGCAGTGAAGCGAGGGGGGGAAACACTGAAGCTTTCTTT
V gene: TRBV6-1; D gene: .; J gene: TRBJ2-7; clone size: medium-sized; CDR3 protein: CASSGREWNPYEQYF; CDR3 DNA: TGTGCCAGCAGTGGTCGCGAATGGAACCCCTACGAGCAGTACTTC
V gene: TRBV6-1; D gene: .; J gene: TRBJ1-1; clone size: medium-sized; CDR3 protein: CASSVRRDTEAFF; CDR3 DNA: TGTGCCAGCAGTGTTCGCAGGGACACTGAAGCTTTCTTT
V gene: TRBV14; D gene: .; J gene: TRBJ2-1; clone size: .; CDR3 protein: CASSQEREYNEQFF; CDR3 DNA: TGTGCCAGCAGCCAAGAACGGGAATACAATGAGCAGTTCTTC
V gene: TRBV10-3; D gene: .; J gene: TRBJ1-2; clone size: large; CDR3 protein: CAISDRNYGYTF; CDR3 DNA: TGTGCCATCAGTGACAGGAACTATGGCTACACCTTC
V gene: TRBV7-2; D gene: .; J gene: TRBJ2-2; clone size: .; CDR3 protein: CASSSLSITGELFF; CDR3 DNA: TGTGCCAGCAGCTCTTTATCCATCACCGGGGAGCTGTTTTTT
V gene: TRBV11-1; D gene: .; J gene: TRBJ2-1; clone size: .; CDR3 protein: CASSFGLEGSSYNEQFF; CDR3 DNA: TGTGCCAGCAGCTTTGGTTTGGAAGGCAGCTCCTACAATGAGCAGTTCTTC
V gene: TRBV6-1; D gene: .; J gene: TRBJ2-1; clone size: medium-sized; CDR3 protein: CASSEAGENEQFF; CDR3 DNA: TGTGCCAGCAGTGAAGCCGGGGAGAATGAGCAGTTCTTC
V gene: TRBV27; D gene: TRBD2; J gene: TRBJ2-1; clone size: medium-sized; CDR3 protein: CASSPPGLAYLEGEQFF; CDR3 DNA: TGTGCCAGCAGTCCTCCGGGACTAGCGTATCTAGAGGGTGAGCAGTTCTTC
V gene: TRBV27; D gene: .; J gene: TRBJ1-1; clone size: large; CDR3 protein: CASSLSAAGTEAFF; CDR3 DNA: TGTGCCAGCAGTTTATCGGCAGCAGGCACTGAAGCTTTCTTT
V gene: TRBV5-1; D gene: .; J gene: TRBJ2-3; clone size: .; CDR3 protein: CASSLERGPTDTQYF; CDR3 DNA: TGCGCCAGCAGCTTGGAACGGGGCCCCACAGATACGCAGTATTTT
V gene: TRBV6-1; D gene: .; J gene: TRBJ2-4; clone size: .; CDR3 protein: CASRMGLEQLAKNIQYF; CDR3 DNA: TGTGCCAGCAGGATGGGCCTGGAGCAATTAGCCAAAAACATTCAGTACTTC
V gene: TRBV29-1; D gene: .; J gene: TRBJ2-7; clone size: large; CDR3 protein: CSVEGTVYEQYF; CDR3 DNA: TGCAGCGTTGAGGGGACGGTTTACGAGCAGTACTTC
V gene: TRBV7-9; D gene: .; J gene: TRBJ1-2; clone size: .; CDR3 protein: CASSLVILQTNYGYTF; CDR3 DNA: TGTGCCAGCAGCTTAGTCATTCTACAAACTAACTATGGCTACACCTTC
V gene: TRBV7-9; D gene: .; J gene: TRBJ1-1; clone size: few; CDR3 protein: CASSSPGISTEAFF; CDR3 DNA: TGTGCCAGCAGCTCGCCAGGGATTTCCACTGAAGCTTTCTTT
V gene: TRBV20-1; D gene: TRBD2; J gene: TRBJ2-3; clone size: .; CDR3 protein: CSASLGLAGGNPTDTQYF; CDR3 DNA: TGCAGTGCTAGTCTCGGACTAGCGGGAGGGAATCCCACAGATACGCAGTATTTT
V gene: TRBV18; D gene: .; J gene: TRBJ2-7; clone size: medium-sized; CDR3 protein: CASSPGASYEQYF; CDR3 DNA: TGTGCCAGCTCTCCCGGGGCCTCCTACGAGCAGTACTTC
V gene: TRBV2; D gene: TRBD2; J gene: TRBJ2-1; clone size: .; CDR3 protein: CASSESPPTSGSLKFF; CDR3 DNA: TGTGCCAGCAGTGAATCCCCTCCGACTAGCGGGAGTTTGAAGTTCTTC
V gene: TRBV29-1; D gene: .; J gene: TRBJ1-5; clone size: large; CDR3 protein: CSVGSGDQPQHF; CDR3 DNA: TGCAGCGTTGGTTCAGGGGATCAGCCCCAGCATTTT
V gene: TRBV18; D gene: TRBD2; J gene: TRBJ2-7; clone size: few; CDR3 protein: CASSPPGLAGVRDEQYF; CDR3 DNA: TGTGCCAGCTCACCACCGGGACTAGCGGGAGTAAGAGACGAGCAGTACTTC
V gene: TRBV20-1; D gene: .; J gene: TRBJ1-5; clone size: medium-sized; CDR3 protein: CSARDRRGWQPQHF; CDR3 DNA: TGCAGTGCTAGAGATCGGAGGGGTTGGCAGCCCCAGCATTTT
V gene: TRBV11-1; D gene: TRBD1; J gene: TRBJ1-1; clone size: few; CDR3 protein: CASSERRTGFAEAFF; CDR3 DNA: TGTGCCAGCAGCGAACGCCGGACAGGGTTCGCTGAAGCTTTCTTT
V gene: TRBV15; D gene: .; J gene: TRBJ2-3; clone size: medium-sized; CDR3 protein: CATSREHTDTQYF; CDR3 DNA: TGTGCCACCAGCAGAGAACACACAGATACGCAGTATTTT
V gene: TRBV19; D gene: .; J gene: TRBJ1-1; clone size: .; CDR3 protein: CASRRETISPEAFF; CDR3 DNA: TGTGCCAGCCGCCGGGAAACCATTAGCCCTGAAGCTTTCTTT
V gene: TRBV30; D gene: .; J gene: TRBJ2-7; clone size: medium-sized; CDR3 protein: CAWSDRSRGYEQYF; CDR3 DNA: TGTGCCTGGAGTGACCGCTCTCGAGGCTACGAGCAGTACTTC
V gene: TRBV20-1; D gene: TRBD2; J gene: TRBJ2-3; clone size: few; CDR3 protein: CSASPRGVPTDTQYF; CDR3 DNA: TGCAGTGCTAGCCCTCGGGGGGTCCCTACAGATACGCAGTATTTT
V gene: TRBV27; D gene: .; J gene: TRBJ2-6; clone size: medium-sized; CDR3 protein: CASAGVSSGANVLTF; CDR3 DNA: TGTGCCAGCGCCGGGGTAAGCTCTGGGGCCAACGTCCTGACTTTC
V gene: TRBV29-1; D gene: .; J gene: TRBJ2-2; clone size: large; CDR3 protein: CSRRAGPGVGELFF; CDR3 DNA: TGCAGCCGCAGGGCAGGGCCTGGGGTCGGGGAGCTGTTTTTT
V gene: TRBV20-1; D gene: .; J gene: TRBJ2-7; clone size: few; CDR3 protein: CSARDTPTGTYEQYF; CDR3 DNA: TGCAGTGCTAGAGATACCCCGACAGGCACCTACGAGCAGTACTTC
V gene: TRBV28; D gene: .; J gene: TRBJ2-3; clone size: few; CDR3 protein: CASSRQGADTQYF; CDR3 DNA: TGTGCCAGCAGCCGGCAGGGTGCAGATACGCAGTATTTT
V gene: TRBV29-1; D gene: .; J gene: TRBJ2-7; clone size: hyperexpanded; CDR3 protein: CSVTGSTGEQYF; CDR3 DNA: TGCAGCGTTACAGGGTCTACCGGCGAGCAGTACTTC
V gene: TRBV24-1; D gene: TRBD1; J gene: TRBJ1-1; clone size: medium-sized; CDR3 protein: CATSDSTGGTEAFF; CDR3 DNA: TGTGCCACCAGTGATTCCACAGGGGGAACTGAAGCTTTCTTT
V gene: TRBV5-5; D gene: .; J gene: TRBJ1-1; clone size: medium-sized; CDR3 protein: CASSSGVNTEAFF; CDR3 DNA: TGTGCCAGCAGCTCAGGGGTGAACACTGAAGCTTTCTTT
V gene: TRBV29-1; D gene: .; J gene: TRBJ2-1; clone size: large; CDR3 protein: CSDRESSYNEQFF; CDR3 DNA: TGCAGCGACAGAGAAAGCTCCTACAATGAGCAGTTCTTC
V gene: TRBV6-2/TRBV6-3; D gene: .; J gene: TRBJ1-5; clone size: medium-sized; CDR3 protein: CASSYSEGWGNQPQHF; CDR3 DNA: TGTGCCAGCAGTTACTCTGAGGGCTGGGGCAATCAGCCCCAGCATTTT
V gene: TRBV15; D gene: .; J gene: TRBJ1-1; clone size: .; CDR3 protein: CDTSLEANTKAFF; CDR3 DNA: TGTGACACCAGCTTAGAGGCGAACACTAAAGCTTTCTTT
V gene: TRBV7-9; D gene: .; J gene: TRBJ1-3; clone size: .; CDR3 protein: CVSSLRQGNTIYF; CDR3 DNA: TGTGTCAGCAGCTTAAGGCAGGGAAACACCATATATTTT
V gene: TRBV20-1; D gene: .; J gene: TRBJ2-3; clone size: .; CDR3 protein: CSARLRGTDTQYF; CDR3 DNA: TGCAGTGCTAGGTTGCGGGGCACAGATACGCAGTATTTT
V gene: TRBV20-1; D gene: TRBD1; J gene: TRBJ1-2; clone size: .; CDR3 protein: CSATPGQGASYGYTF; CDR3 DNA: TGCAGTGCTACCCCCGGACAGGGGGCGAGCTATGGCTACACCTTC
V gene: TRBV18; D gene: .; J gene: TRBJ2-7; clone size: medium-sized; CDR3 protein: CASSPGPSNTYEQYF; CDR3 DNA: TGTGCCAGCTCACCGGGACCCTCTAATACCTACGAGCAGTACTTC
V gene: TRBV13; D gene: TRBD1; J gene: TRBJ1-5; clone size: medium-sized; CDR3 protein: CASSLGRDRAYSNQPQHF; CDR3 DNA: TGTGCCAGCAGCTTAGGCCGGGACAGGGCTTATAGCAATCAGCCCCAGCATTTT
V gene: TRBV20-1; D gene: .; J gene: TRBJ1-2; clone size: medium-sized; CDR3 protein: CSASEGSYGYTF; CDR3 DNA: TGCAGTGCTAGTGAAGGGTCCTATGGCTACACCTTC
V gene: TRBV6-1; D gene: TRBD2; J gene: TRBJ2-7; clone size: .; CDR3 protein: CASRKGGLAGSYEQYF; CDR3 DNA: TGTGCCAGCAGGAAAGGGGGGCTAGCGGGGTCCTACGAGCAGTACTTC
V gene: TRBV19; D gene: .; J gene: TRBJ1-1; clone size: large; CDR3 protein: CASYPGGNTEAFF; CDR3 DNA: TGTGCCAGCTACCCAGGAGGGAACACTGAAGCTTTCTTT
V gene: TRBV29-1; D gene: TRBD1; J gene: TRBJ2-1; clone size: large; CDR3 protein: CSVPVRGRNPDNEQFF; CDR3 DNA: TGCAGCGTTCCCGTCAGGGGGCGAAATCCCGACAATGAGCAGTTCTTC
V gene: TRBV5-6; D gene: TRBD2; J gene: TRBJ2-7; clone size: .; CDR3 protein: CASSLDGLAGDEQYF; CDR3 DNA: TGTGCCAGCAGCTTAGATGGACTAGCGGGGGACGAGCAGTACTTC
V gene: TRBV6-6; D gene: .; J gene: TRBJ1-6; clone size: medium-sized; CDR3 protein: CASSYQAHQNSPLHF; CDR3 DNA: TGTGCCAGCAGTTATCAAGCGCATCAAAATTCACCCCTCCACTTT